This T cell receptor beta chain stems from a study of blood T cell repertoires in COVID-19. Sequenced by immunoSEQ multiplex PCR; TCRdb stores in-frame clones only, minus some. The sample contains nearly 300,000 clones, more than 70% of which appear only once. Germline V gene data show CDR1 as SEHNR and CDR2 as FQNEAQ (reference sequence). The V end was cut by 5 bases, the J end by 3 bases, with 17 bases between. The CDR3 consists of 15 residues. The material sequenced was peripheral blood. The chain joins TRBV7-9 to TRBJ2-7; no definite D call. The sequence came from a woman aged 25 to 39 who had recovered from COVID-19. This CDR3 is CASSTLGRKDYEQYF. For the CDR3, the DNA is TGTGCCAGCAGCACTCTCGGCAGGAAAGACTACGAGCAGTACTTC.